This TCR beta chain was recorded in a study of blood T cell repertoires in COVID-19. Study at large: Nucleic acid was either cDNA or gDNA, and it came from T cells, B-cell-depleted T cells, or PBMCs.

Sequencing was performed with immunoSEQ multiplex PCR; in TCRdb, only in-frame clones are kept and a portion is missing. The repertoire includes about 84,000 clones, over 60% of them detected once, and roughly 7.3% sits in the top ten. The V and J ends lost 5 bases and 7 bases respectively, with 14 bases between them. The CDR3 is 13 amino acids. Germline-derived CDR1 and CDR2 are SGHTA and FQGTGA. Material for sequencing was peripheral blood. The sequence derives from an older man with acute or convalescent COVID-19. The chain carries TRBV7-3 and TRBJ1-1; the D gene is possibly TRBD1 (5 bases). CDR3 DNA sequence: TGTGCCAGCAGCCTTGACAGATTCGGTGAAGCTTTCTTT. Encoded protein: CASSLDRFGEAFF.